This record concerns one TCR beta chain sequence. Its matching antigen is unknown. The entry originates in a study of cytomegalovirus exposure and HLA in healthy donors. The wider study: Earlier findings included over 90 million unique TCR beta sequences obtained from 150 million to 200 million T cells.

A multiplex PCR was run with 60 Vbeta primers and 13 Jbeta primers. In the study's own analysis: The authors later counted about 80 million unique TCR beta chains, 9.5 million to 11 million of them shared. Clones were read by immunoSEQ multiplex PCR, and TCRdb kept only the in-frame ones, dropping some. V and J calls and clone size are as listed in that table; D and trimming were resolved from the DNA. The sample contains about 110,000 clones, roughly 74% of which appear only once. Notes on the study in general: Later work associated roughly 15,000 TCR beta sequences with HLA alleles at 0.05 false discovery rate.

The clonotype was recovered from a man aged 35 to 55 in good health and CMV-seronegative. Sequences were obtained from PBMCs.

CDR3 amino acids: CASSPRAGFGTDTQYF. The CDR3 coding sequence is TGCGCCAGCAGTCCGCGGGCCGGGTTCGGGACAGATACGCAGTATTTT. The chain has TRBV4-1 and TRBJ2-3, with TRBD2 as a possible D gene (5 bases). V shed 6 bases and J shed 3 bases, with 19 bases lying between them. This CDR3 has 16 amino acids. Germline V CDR1 and CDR2: MGHRA, YSYEKL.